These 26 T cell receptor beta chains share one sample of origin, sequenced in a study of Ad26.COV2.S vaccination and SARS-CoV-2 variants. Here immunoSEQ multiplex PCR was the method, and the copy in TCRdb shows in-frame clones only, minus some. The data contain some 270,000 clones, around 88% of them singletons. Treatment noted: roughly 20 received Ad26.COV2.S at low or high dose, single or two shots; about 5 received placebo; per-sample allocation not given. Sample collection was performed on day 63 after the first vaccine or placebo injection. Here the sequenced sample was peripheral blood, taken in a trial of Ad26.COV2.S vaccine versus placebo. The receptors were sampled from a person between 18 and 59 years old who received the Ad26.COV2.S COVID-19 vaccine or a placebo.

The V gene is TRBV4-3, the J gene TRBJ2-3, with D possibly TRBD2 on 5 matching bases. The CDR3 runs to 17 residues. CDR1 is LGHNA and CDR2 is YSLEER in the germline V gene. Trimming shortened V by 4 bases and J by 4 bases, and 21 bases separated the two germline ends. The DNA for the CDR3 is TGCGCCAGCAGCCTTCGGACTCGGGGTCTTATGGCAGATACGCAGTATTTT. Translation: CASSLRTRGLMADTQYF.

The chain carries TRBV24-1 and TRBJ2-5, with TRBD1 identical over 9 bases. The CDR3 runs 15 residues. J lost 3 bases, V lost 3 bases, and 4 bases had no gene match. Looked up from germline, CDR1 is KGHDR and CDR2 is SFDVKD. CDR3 bases: TGTGCCACCAGTGATAACAGGGGGCTGGAAGAGACCCAGTACTTC. It codes for CATSDNRGLEETQYF.

The table lists this clone with a count of one. This chain uses TRBV6-4 with TRBJ2-3; D unclear. This CDR3 comprises 14 residues. Trimming took 4 bases from V and 0 from J, leaving 8 bases between them. Germline lookup yields CDR1 MRHNA and CDR2 SNTAGT. CDR3: CASSADGSTDTQYF. The CDR3 region has the DNA TGTGCCAGCAGTGCCGACGGTAGCACAGATACGCAGTATTTT.

This clone was seen once. The chain carries TRBV14 and TRBJ1-2, with a weak D call TRBD1 (5 bases). This CDR3 comprises 14 residues. CDR1 is SGHDN and CDR2 is FVKESK in the germline V gene. V shed 2 bases and J shed 8 bases, with 15 bases lying between them. As DNA, the CDR3 is TGTGCCAGCAGCCAAACTACAGGCCGCGGCGGCTACACCTTC. As protein: CASSQTTGRGGYTF.

The V gene is TRBV27, the J gene TRBJ1-2, with D perhaps matching TRBD1 (6 bases). Trimming shortened V by 4 bases and J by 0 bases, and 12 bases separated the two germline ends. This CDR3 has 15 amino acids. Germline-derived CDR1 and CDR2 are MNHEY and SMNVEV (reference sequence). For the CDR3, the DNA is TGTGCCAGCAGTTCGACAGGCTTAGCTAACTATGGCTACACCTTC. Translated, it gives CASSSTGLANYGYTF.

The chain has TRBV19 and TRBJ2-5; D gene ambiguous. V was cut by 3 bases and J by 4 bases, with 3 bases left in between. CDR1 LNHDA and CDR2 SQIVND come from the germline V gene (reference sequence). This CDR3 is 11 amino acids long. This chain's CDR3 is CASSIRETQYF. CDR3 DNA: TGTGCCAGTAGTATTAGAGAGACCCAGTACTTC.

This clone appeared a single time. The chain employs TRBV7-3 and TRBJ2-1; 12 nucleotides agree with TRBD2. The CDR3 has 15 amino acids. Germline V lookup: CDR1 SGHTA, CDR2 FQGTGA. J gave up 5 bases and V 4 bases, and 3 bases lay outside the gene matches. The CDR3 spells CASSWTSGMNNEQFF. CDR3 in DNA: TGTGCCAGCAGCTGGACTAGCGGGATGAACAATGAGCAGTTCTTC.

This rearrangement joins TRBV5-1 to TRBJ1-2, with D perhaps TRBD1 (6 bases). The CDR3 is 13 residues long. Looked up from germline, CDR1 is SGHRS and CDR2 is YFSETQ. Trimming pared 3 bases from V and 4 bases from J, leaving 10 bases between. CDR3 bases: TGCGCCAGCAGCTCTGAGGGGGTCTATGGCTACACCTTC. Translating gives CASSSEGVYGYTF.

Sample share makes this clone medium-sized (0.01 to 0.1%). The chain uses TRBV4-3 and TRBJ1-3; tentatively, D is TRBD1 (5 bases). The CDR3 has 15 amino acids. Deletions cut 0 bases from V and 9 bases from J, with 15 bases between. Per the germline V gene, CDR1 is LGHNA and CDR2 is YSLEER. CDR3 DNA sequence: TGCGCCAGCAGCCAAGAATTGGGGCTTGGCATCACCATATATTTT. Translating gives CASSQELGLGITIYF.

This chain connects TRBV2 to TRBJ1-3; D gene uncertain. The V end was cut by 4 bases, the J end by 5 bases, with 15 bases between. The CDR3 spans 15 residues. Germline V lookup: CDR1 SNHLY, CDR2 FYNNEI. The CDR3 bases are TGTGCCAGCAGTGCGCAAGGTGGAGGGAGAAACACCATATATTTT. It encodes CASSAQGGGRNTIYF.

This clone was counted once. The chain uses TRBV19 and TRBJ1-2; D remains ambiguous. The V and J ends lost 2 bases and 4 bases respectively, with 14 bases between them. The germline CDR1 and CDR2 sequences are LNHDA and SQIVND (reference sequence). CDR3 length: 15 residues. For the CDR3, the DNA is TGTGCCAGTAGTATATCTGGACCCATCACCTATGGCTACACCTTC. This gives the protein CASSISGPITYGYTF.

The gene calls are TRBV24-1 and TRBJ2-2; D gene ambiguous. V shed 6 bases and J shed 3 bases, with 4 bases lying between them. CDR1 KGHDR and CDR2 SFDVKD come from the germline V gene. This CDR3 contains 12 residues. This CDR3 is CATSSYTGELFF. DNA of the CDR3: TGTGCCACCAGTAGTTACACCGGGGAGCTGTTTTTT.

This clone was recorded a few times. This rearrangement joins TRBV24-1 to TRBJ2-3, with 7 bases matching TRBD2. The J segment lost 3 bases and the V segment lost 4 bases, leaving 9 bases of the junction unmatched. Per germline, CDR1 KGHDR and CDR2 SFDVKD. This CDR3 has 16 amino acids. The CDR3 DNA reads as TGTGCCACCAGTGACTCTAGCGGAACCCCGACAGATACGCAGTATTTT. This gives the protein CATSDSSGTPTDTQYF.

The chain links TRBV20-1 to TRBJ1-5; D remains unclear. Germline V gene lookup returns CDR1 DFQATT and CDR2 SNEGSKA (reference sequence). Trimming cost V 3 bases and J 5 bases, with 11 bases left between them. The CDR3 spans 13 residues. The CDR3 loop reads CSASSADHQPQHF. DNA for the CDR3: TGCAGTGCTAGTAGCGCAGATCATCAGCCCCAGCATTTT.

The chain carries TRBV30 and TRBJ2-1; either TRBD1 or TRBD2 may fit D (6 bases each). There are 15 residues in the CDR3. Trimming took 3 bases from V and 9 from J, leaving 21 bases between them. In germline, CDR1 is GTSNPN, CDR2 SVGIG (reference sequence). The CDR3 protein is CAWSPGAGLVGEQFF. In DNA, the CDR3 is TGTGCCTGGAGCCCGGGGGCAGGGCTTGTCGGTGAGCAGTTCTTC. Full variable domain (remainder filled in from reference TRBV30 and TRBJ2-1): SQTIHQWPATLVQPVGSPLSLECTVEGTSNPNLYWYRQAAGRGLQLLFYSVGIGQISSEVPQNLSASRPQDRQFILSSKKLLLSDSGFYLCAWSPGAGLVGEQFFGPGTRLTVL.

This chain joins TRBV18 and TRBJ1-1; TRBD1 is a possible D gene (6 bases). Trimming removed 8 bases at V and 1 base at J, with 11 bases between. CDR1 is KGHSH, CDR2 LQKENI, per germline. This CDR3 contains 13 residues. Here the CDR3 reads CASAGHPNTEAFF. In nucleotides, the CDR3 is TGTGCCAGCGCGGGACACCCGAACACTGAAGCTTTCTTT.

The V gene is TRBV4-3, the J gene TRBJ2-7; weak D call: TRBD1 (7 bases). Trimming cost V 4 bases and J 3 bases, with 16 bases left between them. The CDR3 extends over 15 amino acids. In germline, CDR1 is LGHNA, CDR2 YSLEER. CDR3 sequence (DNA): TGCGCCAGCAGCCCCTCGACAGGGCGGGGCTACGAGCAGTACTTC. Amino acids: CASSPSTGRGYEQYF.

The chain combines TRBV20-1 with TRBJ1-4; the D gene is possibly TRBD1 (5 bases). CDR1 DFQATT and CDR2 SNEGSKA come from the germline V gene (reference sequence). Trimming left V 3 bases short and J 10 bases short, with 18 bases between. This CDR3 comprises 14 residues. The chain's CDR3 is CSASSQGLVGKLFF. In DNA, the CDR3 is TGCAGTGCTAGTAGCCAGGGATTAGTCGGAAAACTGTTTTTT.

This clone was observed a few times. The V gene is TRBV7-3, the J gene TRBJ1-1; D unclear. Per germline, CDR1 SGHTA and CDR2 FQGTGA. Trimming removed 4 bases at V and 3 bases at J, with 12 bases between. CDR3 size: 14 residues. The chain's CDR3 is CASSSSSGDTEAFF. The CDR3 DNA is TGTGCCAGCAGCTCATCGAGTGGGGACACTGAAGCTTTCTTT.

This chain uses TRBV4-2 with TRBJ2-5, with 7 bases matching TRBD2. The length of the CDR3 is 13 residues. The V gene end was trimmed by 11 bases and the J gene end by 5 bases; junction bases not matched to a gene: 11. Germline V lookup: CDR1 LGHNA, CDR2 YNFKEQ. The CDR3 loop is CAARDYSSETQYF. For the CDR3, the DNA is TGTGCCGCCCGGGACTATTCAAGCGAGACCCAGTACTTC.

The rearrangement uses TRBV5-1 and TRBJ2-1; 10 nucleotides line up with TRBD2. The CDR3 has 17 amino acids. With V trimmed by 4 bases and J by 1 base, 8 bases remained unmatched. In germline, CDR1 is SGHRS, CDR2 YFSETQ. This CDR3 is CASSPLASGGSYNEQFF. In DNA form, the CDR3 reads TGCGCCAGCAGCCCCTTAGCTAGCGGGGGTTCCTACAATGAGCAGTTCTTC.

This clone was counted between two and nine times. The chain couples TRBV19 to TRBJ2-7, with a possible D match to TRBD2 (6 bases). The length of the CDR3 is 17 residues. V lost 0 bases to trimming and J lost 6 bases, with 21 bases between them. From germline, CDR1 is LNHDA and CDR2 SQIVND (reference sequence). CDR3 loop: CASSIDPRGRPLVEQYF. As DNA, the CDR3 is TGTGCCAGTAGTATAGATCCCCGTGGGAGGCCCCTGGTCGAGCAGTACTTC.

This clone was recorded at least ten times. The chain is built from TRBV27 and TRBJ1-4, with D possibly being TRBD1 (6 bases). CDR3 length: 16 residues. Germline assignment: CDR1 MNHEY and CDR2 SMNVEV (reference sequence). V lost 9 bases and J lost 8, with 25 bases in between. The CDR3 loop reads CASTPPRDKICEKLFF. DNA of the CDR3: TGTGCCAGTACCCCTCCCCGGGACAAAATTTGCGAAAAACTGTTTTTT.

This clone was counted a few times. The chain recombines TRBV18 with TRBJ1-5; D possibly corresponds to TRBD1 (6 bases). V lost 3 bases, J lost 15 bases, and 15 bases lay in between. Germline-derived CDR1 and CDR2 are KGHSH and LQKENI. This CDR3 comprises 12 residues. Written as DNA, the CDR3 is TGTGCCAGCTCACCGGGGGCACAGCAACTGCATTTT. As protein: CASSPGAQQLHF.

V usage is TRBV2 and J usage is TRBJ1-6; D call uncertain. V was trimmed by 4 bases and J by 7 bases, leaving 11 bases between them. The CDR3 covers 14 residues. Germline V gene sequence: CDR1 SNHLY, CDR2 FYNNEI. CDR3 residues: CASSGRSKNSPLHF. The CDR3 nucleotides are TGTGCCAGCAGTGGCCGATCAAAGAATTCACCCCTCCACTTT.

The CDR3 coding sequence is TGTGCCAGCAGTGGACCCGTCCCGGGACAGAACTATGGCTACACCTTC. Its protein product is CASSGPVPGQNYGYTF. The chain joins TRBV2 to TRBJ1-2; TRBD1 agrees at 7 bases. The CDR3 loop spans 16 amino acids. Germline V gene data show CDR1 as SNHLY and CDR2 as FYNNEI. Trimming took 4 bases from V and 2 from J; bases not matched to a gene: 10.